The source of this TCR beta chain is a study of control samples from healthy donors and cancer patients. Germline trimming cut 4 bases from V and 0 bases from J; bases unmatched to any gene: 11. CDR1 is LNHDA and CDR2 is SQIVND in the germline V gene (reference sequence). The CDR3 spans 17 residues. TCRdb's table, derived via immunoSEQ multiplex PCR, lists solely in-frame clones and lacks some. The sample lists about 78,000 clones, roughly 91% occurring once. The chain is built from TRBV19 and TRBJ1-1; 7 bases match TRBD1. The sequence derives from a woman aged 55 to 70 in good health. Material for sequencing was blood. CDR3 sequence reads: CASSRTTGQRMNTEAFF. In nucleotides, the CDR3 is TGTGCCAGTAGTAGAACGACAGGGCAAAGGATGAACACTGAAGCTTTCTTT.